Below, 8 T cell receptor beta chains from the same sample are listed, as sequenced in a study of blood T cell repertoires in COVID-19. Clones were sequenced by immunoSEQ multiplex PCR, and TCRdb holds only the in-frame ones, with some missing. This table has 200,000 to 250,000 clones, 65% to 90% appearing once. Sequencing was done on a sample of peripheral blood. These receptors came from a human donor in a cohort sampled during active COVID-19.

This clone was seen a single time. The rearrangement uses TRBV5-1 and TRBJ1-6; D remains unclear. There are 15 residues in the CDR3. Per the germline V gene, CDR1 is SGHRS and CDR2 is YFSETQ. The ends were cut back, 0 bases at V and 4 bases at J, with 8 bases in the middle. Here the CDR3 DNA reads TGCGCCAGCAGCTTGGCCGCACAGTATAATTCACCCCTCCACTTT. Translating it yields CASSLAAQYNSPLHF.

V and J are TRBV4-1 and TRBJ2-5, with TRBD2 matching 8 bases. V was pared by 0 bases and J by 4 bases, with 7 bases of the junction left unmatched. This CDR3 contains 16 residues. Germline assignment: CDR1 MGHRA and CDR2 YSYEKL. The CDR3 coding sequence is TGCGCCAGCAGCCAAGATGGGACTAGTGTGCCAGAGACCCAGTACTTC. Translated: CASSQDGTSVPETQYF.

The chain employs TRBV5-6 and TRBJ2-2; D ambiguous. The CDR3 contains 16 residues. Germline V lookup: CDR1 SGHDT, CDR2 YYEEEE. V gave up 1 base and J gave up 0 bases, with 10 bases separating them. DNA for the CDR3: TGTGCCAGCAGCTTGCCCCTGCGGACGAACACCGGGGAGCTGTTTTTT. The encoded protein is CASSLPLRTNTGELFF. The whole variable domain, filled in from reference TRBV5-6 and TRBJ2-2, reads DAGVTQSPTHLIKTRGQQVTLRCSPKSGHDTVSWYQQALGQGPQFIFQYYEEEERQRGNFPDRFSGHQFPNYSSELNVNALLLGDSALYLCASSLPLRTNTGELFFGEGSRLTVL.

This CDR3 is CASSQDLWQRETQYF. Written as DNA, the CDR3 is TGTGCCAGCAGCCAAGATCTGTGGCAACGAGAGACCCAGTACTTC. The V gene is TRBV4-2, the J gene TRBJ2-5; D remains unclear. The CDR3 loop spans 15 amino acids. V was clipped by 0 bases and J by 4 bases, with 12 bases between them. Germline-derived CDR1 and CDR2 are LGHNA and YNFKEQ.

CDR3 DNA sequence: TGTGCCAGCAGGGGACAGGGGTCATCCTACGAGCAGTACTTC. Its protein is CASRGQGSSYEQYF. The chain links TRBV28 to TRBJ2-7, with TRBD1 identical over 10 bases. Per the germline V gene, CDR1 is MDHEN and CDR2 is SYDVKM. V trimming: 6 bases; J trimming: 1 base; junction bases outside the gene matches: 3. CDR3 length: 14 residues.

CDR3 protein: CALDRNNYGYTF. CDR3 sequence (DNA): TGTGCCTTGGACAGGAACAACTATGGCTACACCTTC. The chain combines TRBV30 with TRBJ1-2; 7 bases agree with TRBD1. V lost 7 bases to trimming and J lost 2 bases; unmatched junction nucleotides: 4. CDR1 and CDR2 (germline): GTSNPN, SVGIG (reference sequence). The CDR3 is 12 amino acids. The complete variable domain, with remaining parts taken from reference TRBV30 and TRBJ1-2, reads SQTIHQWPATLVQPVGSPLSLECTVEGTSNPNLYWYRQAAGRGLQLLFYSVGIGQISSEVPQNLSASRPQDRQFILSSKKLLLSDSGFYLCALDRNNYGYTFGSGTRLTVV.

The genes are TRBV5-6 and TRBJ2-7; the match to TRBD1 covers 7 bases. The V gene's germline CDR1 is SGHDT and CDR2 YYEEEE. CDR3 length equals 14 residues. V shed 3 bases and J 5 bases; nucleotides not matched to a gene: 8. Here the CDR3 reads CASSSTPQGNEQYF. The CDR3 bases are TGTGCCAGCAGCTCCACACCACAGGGGAACGAGCAGTACTTC.

This clone was found once. The chain carries TRBV3-1 (or the pseudogene TRBV3-2) and TRBJ2-5; D unclear. The CDR3 extends over 13 amino acids. The germline V and J ends were trimmed by 1 base and 1 base, with 4 bases remaining between them. CDR1 and CDR2 (germline): LGHDT, YNNKEL (reference sequence). The CDR3 DNA sequence: TGTGCCAGCAGCCAAGCGGGCCAAGAGACCCAGTACTTC. Amino acid sequence: CASSQAGQETQYF.